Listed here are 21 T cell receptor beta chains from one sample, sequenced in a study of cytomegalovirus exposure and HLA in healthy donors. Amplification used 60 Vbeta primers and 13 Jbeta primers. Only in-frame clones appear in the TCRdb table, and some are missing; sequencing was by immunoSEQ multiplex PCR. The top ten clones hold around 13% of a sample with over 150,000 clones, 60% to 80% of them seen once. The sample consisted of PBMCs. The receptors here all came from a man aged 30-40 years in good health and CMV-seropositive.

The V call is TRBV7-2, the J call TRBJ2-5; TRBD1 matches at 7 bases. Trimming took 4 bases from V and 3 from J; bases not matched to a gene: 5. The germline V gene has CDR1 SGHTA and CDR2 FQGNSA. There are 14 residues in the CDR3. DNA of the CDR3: TGTGCCAGCAGCTCTCCGGGACAGAAAGAGACCCAGTACTTC. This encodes CASSSPGQKETQYF.

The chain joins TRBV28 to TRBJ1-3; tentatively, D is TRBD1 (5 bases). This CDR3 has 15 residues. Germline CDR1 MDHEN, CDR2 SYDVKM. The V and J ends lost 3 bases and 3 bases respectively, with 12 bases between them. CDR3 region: CASSFGRVYGNTIYF. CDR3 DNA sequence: TGTGCCAGCAGTTTTGGCAGGGTGTATGGAAACACCATATATTTT.

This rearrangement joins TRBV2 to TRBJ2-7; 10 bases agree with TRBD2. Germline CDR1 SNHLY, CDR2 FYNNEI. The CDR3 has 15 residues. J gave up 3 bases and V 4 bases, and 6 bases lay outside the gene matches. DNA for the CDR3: TGTGCCAGCAGTGGTTGGACTAGCGGAGACTACGAGCAGTACTTC. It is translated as CASSGWTSGDYEQYF.

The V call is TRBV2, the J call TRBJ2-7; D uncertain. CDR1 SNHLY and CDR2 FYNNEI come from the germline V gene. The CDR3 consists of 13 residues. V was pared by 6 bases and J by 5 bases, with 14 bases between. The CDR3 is CASSGAKSNEQYF. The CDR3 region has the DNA TGTGCCAGCAGCGGAGCGAAATCTAACGAGCAGTACTTC.

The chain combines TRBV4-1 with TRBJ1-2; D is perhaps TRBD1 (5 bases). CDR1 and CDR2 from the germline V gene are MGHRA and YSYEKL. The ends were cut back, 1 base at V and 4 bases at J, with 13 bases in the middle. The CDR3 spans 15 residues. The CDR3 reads CASSQGSRGIYGYTF. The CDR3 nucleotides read TGCGCCAGCAGCCAAGGAAGCCGGGGGATCTATGGCTACACCTTC.

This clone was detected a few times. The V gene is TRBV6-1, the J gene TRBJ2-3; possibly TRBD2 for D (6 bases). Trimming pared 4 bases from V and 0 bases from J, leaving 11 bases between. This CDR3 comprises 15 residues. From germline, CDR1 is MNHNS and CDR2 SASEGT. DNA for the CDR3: TGTGCCAGCAGTGGGGACTTTACTAGCACAGATACGCAGTATTTT. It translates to CASSGDFTSTDTQYF.

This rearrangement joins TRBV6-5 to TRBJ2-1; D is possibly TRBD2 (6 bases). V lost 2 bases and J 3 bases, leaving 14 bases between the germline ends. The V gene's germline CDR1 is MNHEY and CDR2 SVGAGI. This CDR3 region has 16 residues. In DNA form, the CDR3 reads TGTGCCAGCAGTTACGTAGCGGACGCACGCTACAATGAGCAGTTCTTC. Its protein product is CASSYVADARYNEQFF.

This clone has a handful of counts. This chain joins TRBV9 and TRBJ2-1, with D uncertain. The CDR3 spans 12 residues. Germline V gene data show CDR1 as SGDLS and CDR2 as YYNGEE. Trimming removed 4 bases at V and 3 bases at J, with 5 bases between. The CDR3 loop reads CASSNNYNEQFF. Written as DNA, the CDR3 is TGTGCCAGCAGCAATAACTACAATGAGCAGTTCTTC.

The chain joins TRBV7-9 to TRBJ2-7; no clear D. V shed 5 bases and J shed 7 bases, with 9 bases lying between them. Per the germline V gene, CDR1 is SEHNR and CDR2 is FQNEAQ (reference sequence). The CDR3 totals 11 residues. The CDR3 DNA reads TGTGCCAGCAGCCCCGACACGGAGCAGTACTTC. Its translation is CASSPDTEQYF.

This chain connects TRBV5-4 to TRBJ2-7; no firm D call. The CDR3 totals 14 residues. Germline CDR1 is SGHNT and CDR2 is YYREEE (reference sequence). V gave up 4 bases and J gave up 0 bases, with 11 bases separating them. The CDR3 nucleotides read TGTGCCAGCAGCCCCTGGAGTACCTCCTACGAGCAGTACTTC. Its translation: CASSPWSTSYEQYF.

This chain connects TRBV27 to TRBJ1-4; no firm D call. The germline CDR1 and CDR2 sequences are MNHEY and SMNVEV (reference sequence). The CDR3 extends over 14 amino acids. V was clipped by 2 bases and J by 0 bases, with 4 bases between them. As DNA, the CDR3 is TGTGCCAGCAGTTTAGGGCCAACTAATGAAAAACTGTTTTTT. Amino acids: CASSLGPTNEKLFF.

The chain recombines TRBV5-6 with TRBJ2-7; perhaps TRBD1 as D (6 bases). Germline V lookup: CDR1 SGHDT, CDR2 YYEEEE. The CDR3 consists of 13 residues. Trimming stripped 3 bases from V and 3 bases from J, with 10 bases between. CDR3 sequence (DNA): TGTGCCAGCAGCTCCGGGACAAACTACGAGCAGTACTTC. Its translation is CASSSGTNYEQYF.

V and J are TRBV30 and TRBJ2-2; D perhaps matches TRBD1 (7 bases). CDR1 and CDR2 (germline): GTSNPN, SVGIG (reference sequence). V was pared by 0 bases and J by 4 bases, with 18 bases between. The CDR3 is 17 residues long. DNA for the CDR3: TGTGCCTGGAGTGTCCCGGCAGGGGGACTTTCCACCGGGGAGCTGTTTTTT. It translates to CAWSVPAGGLSTGELFF.

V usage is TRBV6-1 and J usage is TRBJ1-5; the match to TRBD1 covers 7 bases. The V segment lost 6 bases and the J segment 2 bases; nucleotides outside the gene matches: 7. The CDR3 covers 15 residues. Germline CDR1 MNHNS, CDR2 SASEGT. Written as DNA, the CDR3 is TGTGCCAGCAGCCACGACAGGGTCGGCAATCAGCCCCAGCATTTT. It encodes CASSHDRVGNQPQHF.

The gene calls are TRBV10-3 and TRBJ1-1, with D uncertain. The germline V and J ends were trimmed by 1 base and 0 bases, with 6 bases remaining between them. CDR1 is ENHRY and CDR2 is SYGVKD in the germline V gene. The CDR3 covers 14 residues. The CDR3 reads CAISEYTVNTEAFF. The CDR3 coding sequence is TGTGCCATCAGTGAGTATACGGTGAACACTGAAGCTTTCTTT.

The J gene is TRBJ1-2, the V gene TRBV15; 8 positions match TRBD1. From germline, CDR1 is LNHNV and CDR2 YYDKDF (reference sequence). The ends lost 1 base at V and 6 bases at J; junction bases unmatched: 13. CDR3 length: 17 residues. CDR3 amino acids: CATSRAQGALLGNGYTF. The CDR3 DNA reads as TGTGCCACCAGCAGAGCCCAGGGGGCGCTACTCGGGAATGGCTACACCTTC.

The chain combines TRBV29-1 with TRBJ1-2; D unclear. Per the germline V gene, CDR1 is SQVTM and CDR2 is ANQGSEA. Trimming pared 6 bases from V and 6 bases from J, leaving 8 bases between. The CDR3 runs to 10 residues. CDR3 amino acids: CSVQEDGYTF. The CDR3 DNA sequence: TGCAGCGTCCAGGAGGATGGCTACACCTTC.

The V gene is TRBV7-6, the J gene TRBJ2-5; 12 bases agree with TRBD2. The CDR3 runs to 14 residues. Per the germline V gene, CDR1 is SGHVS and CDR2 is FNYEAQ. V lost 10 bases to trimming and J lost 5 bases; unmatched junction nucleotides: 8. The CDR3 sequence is CATSTSGSGETQYF. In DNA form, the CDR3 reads TGTGCCACCTCGACTAGCGGGAGCGGGGAGACCCAGTACTTC.

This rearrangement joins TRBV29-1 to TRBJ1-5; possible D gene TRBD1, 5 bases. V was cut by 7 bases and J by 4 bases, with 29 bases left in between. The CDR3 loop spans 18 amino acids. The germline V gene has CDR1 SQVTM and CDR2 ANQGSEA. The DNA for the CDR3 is TGCAGCGGGCATAGGCCCAGGGTTTTAGGTTTGGGAAATCAGCCCCAGCATTTT. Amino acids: CSGHRPRVLGLGNQPQHF.

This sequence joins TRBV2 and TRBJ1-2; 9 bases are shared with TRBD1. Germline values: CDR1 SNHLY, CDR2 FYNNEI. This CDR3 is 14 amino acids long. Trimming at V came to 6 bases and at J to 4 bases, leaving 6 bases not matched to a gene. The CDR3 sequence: CASRQTGGTYGYTF. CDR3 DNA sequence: TGTGCCAGCAGGCAAACAGGGGGCACCTATGGCTACACCTTC.

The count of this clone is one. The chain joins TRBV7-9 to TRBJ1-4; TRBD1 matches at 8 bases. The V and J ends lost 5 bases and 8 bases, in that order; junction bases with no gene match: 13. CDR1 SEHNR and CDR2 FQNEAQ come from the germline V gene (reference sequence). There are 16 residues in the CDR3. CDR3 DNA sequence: TGTGCCAGCAGCGTCGGACAGGGCCAAAAAGGGGAAAAACTGTTTTTT. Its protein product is CASSVGQGQKGEKLFF.